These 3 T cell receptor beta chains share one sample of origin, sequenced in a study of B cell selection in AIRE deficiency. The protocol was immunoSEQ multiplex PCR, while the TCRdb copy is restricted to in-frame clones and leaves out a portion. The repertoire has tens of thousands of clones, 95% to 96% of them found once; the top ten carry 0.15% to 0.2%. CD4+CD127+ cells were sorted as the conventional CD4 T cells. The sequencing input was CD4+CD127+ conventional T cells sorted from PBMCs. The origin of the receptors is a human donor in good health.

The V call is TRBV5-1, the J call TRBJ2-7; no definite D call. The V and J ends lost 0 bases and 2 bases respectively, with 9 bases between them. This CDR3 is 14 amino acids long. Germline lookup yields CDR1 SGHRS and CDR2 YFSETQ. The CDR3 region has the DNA TGCGCCAGCAGCTTGGGGCAGCCCGCCTACGAGCAGTACTTC. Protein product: CASSLGQPAYEQYF.

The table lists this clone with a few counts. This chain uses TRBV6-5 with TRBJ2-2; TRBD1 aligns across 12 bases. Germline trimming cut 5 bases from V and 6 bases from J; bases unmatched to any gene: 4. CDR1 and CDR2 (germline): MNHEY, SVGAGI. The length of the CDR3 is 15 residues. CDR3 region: CASSRDRGPPGELFF. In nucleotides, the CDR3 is TGTGCCAGCAGTCGGGACAGGGGGCCCCCCGGGGAGCTGTTTTTT.

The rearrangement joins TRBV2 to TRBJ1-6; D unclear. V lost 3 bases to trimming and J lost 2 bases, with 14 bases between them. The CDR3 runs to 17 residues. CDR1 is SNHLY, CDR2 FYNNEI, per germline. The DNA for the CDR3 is TGTGCCAGCAGTGAGATTCAGAGGACGGCCTATAATTCACCCCTCCACTTT. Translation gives CASSEIQRTAYNSPLHF.